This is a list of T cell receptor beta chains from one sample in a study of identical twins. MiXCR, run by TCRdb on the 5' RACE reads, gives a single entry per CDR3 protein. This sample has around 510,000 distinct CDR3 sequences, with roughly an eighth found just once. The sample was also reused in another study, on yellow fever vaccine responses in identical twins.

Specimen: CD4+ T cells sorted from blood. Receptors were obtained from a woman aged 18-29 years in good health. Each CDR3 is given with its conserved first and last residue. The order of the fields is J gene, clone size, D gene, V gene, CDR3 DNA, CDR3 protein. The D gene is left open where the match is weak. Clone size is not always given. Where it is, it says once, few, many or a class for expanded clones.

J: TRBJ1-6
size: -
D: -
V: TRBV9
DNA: TGTGCCAGCAGCGTATCCAATTCACCCCTCCACTTT
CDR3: CASSVSNSPLHF

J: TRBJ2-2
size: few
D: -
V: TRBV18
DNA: TGTGCCAGCTCAACGACACAAAACACCGGGGAGCTGTTTTTT
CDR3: CASSTTQNTGELFF

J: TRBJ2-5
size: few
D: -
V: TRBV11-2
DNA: TGTGCCAGCAGCCCCACGTCGCTTAGGGTTCCGGGTATGGCCCAGTACTTC
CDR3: CASSPTSLRVPGMAQYF

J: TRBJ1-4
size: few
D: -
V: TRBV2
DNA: TGTGCCAGCAGTGGGAATTGGCTGTTTTTT
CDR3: CASSGNWLFF

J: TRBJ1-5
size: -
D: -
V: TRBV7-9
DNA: TGTGCCAGCAGCTTAAAGGCGGAGGGGCGCAATCAGCCCCAGCATTTT
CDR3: CASSLKAEGRNQPQHF

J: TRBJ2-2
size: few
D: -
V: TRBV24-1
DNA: TGTGCCACCAGTGATTTGCTCGGGGGCAGGGGCACCGGGGAGCTGTTTTTT
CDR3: CATSDLLGGRGTGELFF

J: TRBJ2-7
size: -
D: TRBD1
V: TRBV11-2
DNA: TGTGCCAGCAACGTGGGACAGAACCCACCGTACGAGCAGTACTTC
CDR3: CASNVGQNPPYEQYF

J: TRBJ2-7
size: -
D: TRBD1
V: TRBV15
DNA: TGTGCCACCAGCAGAGATCTGACAGGGCATGAGCAGTACTTC
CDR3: CATSRDLTGHEQYF

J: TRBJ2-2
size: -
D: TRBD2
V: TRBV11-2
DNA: TGTGCCAGCAGCTCGGGACTACTACCGACCGGGGAGCTGTTTTTT
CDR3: CASSSGLLPTGELFF

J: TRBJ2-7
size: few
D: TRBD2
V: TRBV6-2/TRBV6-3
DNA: TGTGCCAGCACCACAGCGGGAGAGACCTACGAGCAGTACTTC
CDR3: CASTTAGETYEQYF

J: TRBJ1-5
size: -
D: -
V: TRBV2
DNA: TGTGCCAGCAGCGGGCGGGTCGGCAATCAGCCCCAGCATTTT
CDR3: CASSGRVGNQPQHF

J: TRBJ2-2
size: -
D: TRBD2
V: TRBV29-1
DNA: TGCAGCGCCTCCACCGGCAGGGAGGGGCTGTTTTTT
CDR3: CSASTGREGLFF

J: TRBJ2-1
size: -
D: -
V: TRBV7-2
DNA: TGTGCCAGCAGCTCAGGGTATGAGCAGTTCTTC
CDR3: CASSSGYEQFF

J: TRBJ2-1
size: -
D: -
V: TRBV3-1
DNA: TGTGCCAGCAGCCCTAGTGGAAGGGCAAGAGGGGAGCAGTTCTTC
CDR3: CASSPSGRARGEQFF

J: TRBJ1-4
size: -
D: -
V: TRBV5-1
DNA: TGCGCCAGCAGCTCCGGACAGCCTGGCGAAAAACTGTTTTTT
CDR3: CASSSGQPGEKLFF

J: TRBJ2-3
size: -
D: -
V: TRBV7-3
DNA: TGTGCCAGCAGCACAGGCGACAACACAGATACGCAGTATTTT
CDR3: CASSTGDNTDTQYF

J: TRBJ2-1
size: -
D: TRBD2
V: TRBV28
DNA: TGTGCCAGCAGCATCGGGACTAGAGGCTACAATGAGCAGTTCTTC
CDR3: CASSIGTRGYNEQFF

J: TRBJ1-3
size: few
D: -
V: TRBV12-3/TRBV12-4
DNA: TGTGCCACGGGGGTCTTCGGCTCTGGAAACACCATATATTTT
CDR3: CATGVFGSGNTIYF

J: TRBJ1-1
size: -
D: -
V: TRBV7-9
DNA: TGTGCCAGCAGCTCTAAGATCAGGAACACTGAAGCTTTCTTT
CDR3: CASSSKIRNTEAFF

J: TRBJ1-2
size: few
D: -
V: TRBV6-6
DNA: TGTGCCAGCCGCGGCAGGGAAGCTGGCTACACCTTC
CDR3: CASRGREAGYTF

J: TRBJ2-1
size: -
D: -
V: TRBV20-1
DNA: TGCAGTGCCGTCGGGGACGGTTCCTACAATGAGCAGTTCTTC
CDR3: CSAVGDGSYNEQFF

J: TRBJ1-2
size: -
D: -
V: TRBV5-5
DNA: TGTGCCAGCAGAAAACCGGGCTCCAACTATGGCTACACCTTC
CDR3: CASRKPGSNYGYTF